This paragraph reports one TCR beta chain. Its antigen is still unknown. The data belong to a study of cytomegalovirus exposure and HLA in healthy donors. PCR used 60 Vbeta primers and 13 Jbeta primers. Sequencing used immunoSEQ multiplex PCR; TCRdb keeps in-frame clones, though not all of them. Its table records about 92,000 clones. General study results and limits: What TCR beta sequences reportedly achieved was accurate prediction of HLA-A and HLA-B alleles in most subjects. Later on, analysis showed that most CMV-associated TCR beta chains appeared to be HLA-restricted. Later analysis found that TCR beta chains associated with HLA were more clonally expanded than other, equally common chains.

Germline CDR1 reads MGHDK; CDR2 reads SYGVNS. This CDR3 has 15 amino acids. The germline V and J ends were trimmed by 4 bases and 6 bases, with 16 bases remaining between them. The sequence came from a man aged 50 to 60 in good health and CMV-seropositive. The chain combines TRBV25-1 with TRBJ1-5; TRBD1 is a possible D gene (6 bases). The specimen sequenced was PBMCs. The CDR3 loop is CASSAGQGFSQPQHF. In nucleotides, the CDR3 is TGTGCCAGCAGTGCAGGGCAGGGGTTCAGTCAGCCCCAGCATTTT.